Described below is a single TCR beta chain sequence and its context. The data are from a study of cytomegalovirus exposure and HLA in healthy donors. PCR amplification relied on 60 Vbeta primers (plus 13 Jbeta primers). Using immunoSEQ multiplex PCR, the repertoire was profiled, and TCRdb retains in-frame clones only, with some absent. The table lists over 150,000 clones, around 74% of them singletons. V lost 3 bases, J lost 6 bases, and 8 bases lay in between. The CDR3 has 12 amino acids. Germline CDR1 is SEHNR and CDR2 is FQNEAQ (reference sequence). The sample was PBMCs. The chain carries TRBV7-9 and TRBJ1-2; D not certain. The TCR comes from a man younger than 35 in good health and CMV-seronegative. The CDR3 protein is CASSFGVDGYTF. CDR3 bases: TGTGCCAGCAGCTTCGGGGTCGATGGCTACACCTTC.